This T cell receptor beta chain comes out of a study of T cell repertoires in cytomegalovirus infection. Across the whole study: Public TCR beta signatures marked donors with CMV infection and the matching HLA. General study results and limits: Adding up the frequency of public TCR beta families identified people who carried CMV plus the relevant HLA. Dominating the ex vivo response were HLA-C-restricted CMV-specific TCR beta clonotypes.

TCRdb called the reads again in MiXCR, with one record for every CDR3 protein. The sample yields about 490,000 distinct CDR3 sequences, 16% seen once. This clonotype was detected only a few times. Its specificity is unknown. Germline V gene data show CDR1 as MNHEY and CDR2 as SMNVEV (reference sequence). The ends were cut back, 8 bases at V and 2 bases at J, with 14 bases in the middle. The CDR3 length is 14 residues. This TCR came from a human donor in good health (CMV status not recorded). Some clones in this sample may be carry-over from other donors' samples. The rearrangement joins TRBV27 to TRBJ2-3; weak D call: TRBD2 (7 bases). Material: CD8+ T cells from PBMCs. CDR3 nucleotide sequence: TGTGCCAGCGAGGACGGGGGGCACACAGATACGCAGTATTTT. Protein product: CASEDGGHTDTQYF.